The T cell receptor (beta chain) described here comes from a study of OX40 agonist ivuxolimab in advanced cancers. In the study overall: Ivuxolimab was a fully human IgG2 agonistic monoclonal antibody targeting the costimulatory receptor OX40 (CD134). Intravenous ivuxolimab was administered to patients every 2 weeks at six dose levels: 0.01, 0.1, 0.3, 1.5, 3 and 10 mg/kg. Of the approximately 50 patients in dose escalation, 19 had hepatocellular carcinoma, some 15 had melanoma, 9 had renal cell carcinoma and 9 had head and neck cancer. In the dose-escalation cohort, around four fifths of patients were male, and the mean age was roughly 60 years, with a range of roughly 20 to 80. Patients were allowed to have had prior anti-PD-1, anti-PD-L1 or anti-CTLA-4 therapy, and about 40% of the dose-escalation patients had been treated with checkpoint inhibitors. Partial responses occurred in three dose-escalation patients: two with cutaneous melanoma and one with hepatocellular carcinoma. The point of sequencing TCRbeta in the periphery was to test whether ivuxolimab changed TCR sequence diversity and drove clonal T-cell expansion. The paper describes the monotherapy dose-escalation part (N of about 47 patients) of the phase I trial of ivuxolimab.

General findings and caveats noted by the study authors: On average, CD8+ T cells showed more expanded clones than CD4+ T cells after ivuxolimab. Low levels of normalized T-cell clonal expansion were also seen in some nonresponding patients. In the 0.1-3.0 mg/kg groups, partial responders were among the patients with the lowest normalized peripheral clonal expansion, particularly in CD8+ T cells. The antigen specificity of the clonally expanded peripheral T cells was not determined. Clonal expansion of both CD4+ and CD8+ blood T cells was observed from baseline to week 6 at doses 0.1 to 3.0 mg/kg.

To note about this clone: Its antigen specificity is not known. No quality values exist for individual bases; no much larger clone is one base distant.

For sequencing of the TCRbeta CDR3 region, genomic DNA was extracted from the sorted cells. The immunoSEQ Assay was used for sequencing of TCRbeta CDR3 regions. This immuneACCESS table, as held by TCRdb, lists in-frame sequences with V and J called but not all clones. Of the missing ones, under half trace to an unresolved V gene in checked studies; the others have no known cause. In all, the sample holds approximately 68,000 clones, and 80% to 90% of those were seen once. The leading ten clones occupy about 0.9% of the sample. The trial excluded patients who had a history of autoimmune disease or were on systemic immunosuppression. Peripheral blood for TCR sequencing was collected from all dose cohorts at baseline, on cycle 4 day 1, and on cycle 7 day 1. The samples were taken from a phase I, first-in-human, multicenter, open-label dose-escalation trial of ivuxolimab. The trial enrolled adults with locally advanced or metastatic head and neck squamous cell, hepatocellular, melanoma or renal cell carcinoma. Before TCR sequencing, CD4+ T cells and CD8+ T cells from peripheral blood were sorted into separate populations.

At the junction V is shortened by 5 bases and J by 0 bases, with 11 bases in between. In the germline V gene, CDR1 corresponds to SGHRS and CDR2 to YFSETQ. Measured from the cysteine to the phenylalanine, the CDR3 is 15 residues long. Only CDR3 DNA remains: 45 bases, in frame from the first base. The chain is encoded by TRBV5-1 joined to TRBJ2-2; the D segment cannot be called with confidence. The clonotype originates from an adult with an advanced solid tumor such as melanoma, head and neck, liver or kidney cancer. The sample here was CD4+ or CD8+ T cells sorted from blood, taken in a trial of the OX40 agonist ivuxolimab. The DNA sequence is as follows: TGCGCCAGCAGTGGCAGAGAGACGAACACCGGGGAGCTGTTTTTT. This sequence encodes CASSGRETNTGELFF.